What follows are 20 T cell receptor beta chains derived from one specimen sequenced in a study of blood T cell repertoires in COVID-19. Produced via immunoSEQ multiplex PCR; TCRdb's table is partial and in-frame only. The sample contains about 320,000 clones, about 87% of which appear only once. Sequences were obtained from peripheral blood. The receptors derive from a woman in her thirties with COVID-19, enrolled during active disease.

The rearrangement joins TRBV6-6 to TRBJ2-5, with 9 bases that match TRBD1. The V and J ends lost 5 bases and 2 bases, in that order; junction bases with no gene match: 6. This CDR3 is 15 amino acids long. The germline V gene encodes CDR1 MNHNY and CDR2 SVGAGI (reference sequence). CDR3 in DNA: TGTGCCAGCAGTCGGCCGGGACAGGGACAAGAGACCCAGTACTTC. This sequence encodes CASSRPGQGQETQYF.

This sequence joins TRBV7-9 and TRBJ1-1; no reliable D call. Trimming took off 8 bases at V and 0 bases at J, with 7 bases between the two ends. This CDR3 is 12 amino acids long. Germline CDR1 SEHNR, CDR2 FQNEAQ (reference sequence). CDR3: CASHSLNTEAFF. CDR3 in DNA: TGTGCCAGCCACAGCCTGAACACTGAAGCTTTCTTT. Full variable domain (remainder filled in from reference TRBV7-9 and TRBJ1-1): DTGVSQNPRHKITKRGQNVTFRCDPISEHNRLYWYRQTLGQGPEFLTYFQNEAQLEKSRLLSDRFSAERPKGSFSTLEIQRTEQGDSAMYLCASHSLNTEAFFGQGTRLTVV.

The V gene is TRBV19, the J gene TRBJ1-6, with 8 bases matching TRBD1. This CDR3 has 16 amino acids. The trim removed 6 bases at V and 2 bases at J, leaving 6 bases unmatched. CDR1 and CDR2 from the germline V gene are LNHDA and SQIVND (reference sequence). The DNA of the CDR3 is TGTGCCAGTAGGGTGACAGGGGTCACCTATAATTCACCCCTCCACTTT. It specifies CASRVTGVTYNSPLHF.

The CDR3 DNA is TGTGCCAGCAGCTTAGCCGGGGGGGCTAACTATGGCTACACCTTC. The encoded protein is CASSLAGGANYGYTF. V is TRBV7-9 and J is TRBJ1-2; a possible D gene is TRBD1 (5 bases). The germline V gene has CDR1 SEHNR and CDR2 FQNEAQ (reference sequence). V lost 0 bases and J lost 0, with 8 bases in between. There are 15 residues in the CDR3. The variable domain in full, with the rest retrieved from reference TRBV7-9 and TRBJ1-2, is DTGVSQNPRHKITKRGQNVTFRCDPISEHNRLYWYRQTLGQGPEFLTYFQNEAQLEKSRLLSDRFSAERPKGSFSTLEIQRTEQGDSAMYLCASSLAGGANYGYTFGSGTRLTVV.

The rearrangement links TRBV27 to TRBJ2-1; TRBD2 matches at 12 bases. The CDR3 has 15 residues. Germline values: CDR1 MNHEY, CDR2 SMNVEV (reference sequence). V was clipped by 5 bases and J by 6 bases; unmatched bases: 5. The CDR3: CASSPTSGGFNEQFF. The CDR3 DNA is TGTGCCAGCAGTCCCACTAGCGGGGGGTTCAATGAGCAGTTCTTC.

The V gene is TRBV15, the J gene TRBJ1-4; 7 positions agree with TRBD1. Germline-derived CDR1 and CDR2 are LNHNV and YYDKDF (reference sequence). The CDR3 spans 15 residues. After removal of 6 bases from V and 3 bases from J, the junction contained 7 bases not matched to a gene. The CDR3 is CATSQGVWSNEKLFF. CDR3 nucleotide sequence: TGTGCCACCAGTCAGGGGGTTTGGTCTAATGAAAAACTGTTTTTT.

The genes are TRBV5-5 and TRBJ1-2, with a tentative D call TRBD1 (5 bases). Trimming removed 4 bases at V and 2 bases at J, with 12 bases between. Germline CDR1 reads SGHKS; CDR2 reads YYEKEE (reference sequence). The CDR3 loop spans 14 amino acids. CDR3 loop: CASSVETANYGYTF. For the CDR3, the DNA is TGTGCCAGCAGCGTGGAGACAGCCAACTATGGCTACACCTTC.

The chain has TRBV5-1 and TRBJ2-7; no clear D gene. Germline lookup yields CDR1 SGHRS and CDR2 YFSETQ. Trimming stripped 0 bases from V and 3 bases from J, with 10 bases between. This CDR3 has 14 residues. The CDR3 protein is CASSLDPSGYEQYF. CDR3 nucleotides: TGCGCCAGCAGCTTGGACCCCTCGGGCTACGAGCAGTACTTC. Complete variable domain (other parts from reference TRBV5-1 and TRBJ2-7): KAGVTQTPRYLIKTRGQQVTLSCSPISGHRSVSWYQQTPGQGLQFLFEYFSETQRNKGNFPGRFSGRQFSNSRSEMNVSTLELGDSALYLCASSLDPSGYEQYFGPGTRLTVT.

This clone turned up a few times. The J gene is TRBJ1-6, the V gene TRBV2; 9 bases are shared with TRBD1. CDR1 and CDR2 (germline): SNHLY, FYNNEI. CDR3 length: 15 residues. V shed 5 bases and J 5 bases; nucleotides not matched to a gene: 4. DNA of the CDR3: TGTGCCAGCAGTCCAAGGACAGGGGATAATTCACCCCTCCACTTT. Its translation: CASSPRTGDNSPLHF.

The rearrangement uses TRBV5-1 and TRBJ2-3; the match to TRBD2 covers 7 bases. Losses at the gene ends were 3 bases for V and 2 bases for J; bases not matched to a gene: 6. The CDR3 has 15 amino acids. Germline V gene sequence: CDR1 SGHRS, CDR2 YFSETQ. CDR3: CASSSLGGDTDTQYF. Written as DNA, the CDR3 is TGCGCCAGCAGCTCCCTGGGGGGGGACACAGATACGCAGTATTTT. Combining the CDR3 with reference TRBV5-1 and TRBJ2-3 gives the whole variable domain KAGVTQTPRYLIKTRGQQVTLSCSPISGHRSVSWYQQTPGQGLQFLFEYFSETQRNKGNFPGRFSGRQFSNSRSEMNVSTLELGDSALYLCASSSLGGDTDTQYFGPGTRLTVL.

The chain is built from TRBV12-3 or TRBV12-4 and TRBJ2-1; a possible D gene is TRBD2 (6 bases). This CDR3 is 13 amino acids long. V was pared by 2 bases and J by 15 bases, with 17 bases between. CDR3: CASSLNSGSTPFF. The CDR3 DNA follows: TGTGCCAGCAGTTTAAACAGCGGGTCAACCCCGTTCTTC.

The J gene is TRBJ1-4, the V gene TRBV3-1 (or the pseudogene TRBV3-2), with a possible D match to TRBD1 (6 bases). The germline V and J ends were trimmed by 0 bases and 7 bases, with 12 bases remaining between them. This CDR3 spans 15 amino acids. From germline, CDR1 is LGHDT and CDR2 YNNKEL (reference sequence). For the CDR3, the DNA is TGTGCCAGCAGCCAAGATCACAGGGCCTGTGAAAAACTGTTTTTT. This codes for CASSQDHRACEKLFF.

The chain couples TRBV18 to TRBJ1-5; tentative D call: TRBD1 (5 bases). The CDR3 is 13 residues long. The V end lost 1 base, the J end lost 7 bases, and 8 bases lay between the germline ends. Per germline, CDR1 KGHSH and CDR2 LQKENI. The CDR3 coding sequence is TGTGCCAGCTCACCACAGACAGAACAGCCCCAGCATTTT. It translates to CASSPQTEQPQHF.

This clone was seen just once. This chain joins TRBV6-1 and TRBJ1-1; D is unresolved. Germline assignment: CDR1 MNHNS and CDR2 SASEGT. The CDR3 length is 14 residues. V lost 1 base to trimming and J lost 4 bases, with 10 bases between them. The CDR3 coding sequence is TGTGCCAGCAGTGAAGACGGAGGGTCCACTGAAGCTTTCTTT. Amino acids: CASSEDGGSTEAFF.

The gene calls are TRBV11-2 and TRBJ1-1; no clear D gene. The V end was cut by 5 bases, the J end by 0 bases, with 7 bases between. The CDR3 totals 13 residues. Germline loops: CDR1 SGHAT, CDR2 FQNNGV. The CDR3 DNA sequence: TGTGCCAGCAGCCCGCGTATGAACACTGAAGCTTTCTTT. Translating gives CASSPRMNTEAFF.

The chain is built from TRBV18 and TRBJ2-5; D gene unclear. Germline V lookup: CDR1 KGHSH, CDR2 LQKENI. The V end lost 0 bases, the J end lost 2 bases, and 10 bases lay between the germline ends. This CDR3 is built from 15 residues. DNA of the CDR3: TGTGCCAGCTCACCACCGGTCGGTAGTCAAGAGACCCAGTACTTC. It translates to CASSPPVGSQETQYF.

This clone was picked up a small number of times. The chain employs TRBV2 and TRBJ1-2; perhaps TRBD1 as D (6 bases). This CDR3 has 14 amino acids. Germline CDR1 reads SNHLY; CDR2 reads FYNNEI. Trimming cost V 5 bases and J 4 bases, with 14 bases left between them. The CDR3: CASSSQQGIYGYTF. The CDR3 DNA reads TGTGCCAGCAGTTCCCAACAGGGTATCTATGGCTACACCTTC. Full variable domain (remainder filled in from reference TRBV2 and TRBJ1-2): EPEVTQTPSHQVTQMGQEVILRCVPISNHLYFYWYRQILGQKVEFLVSFYNNEISEKSEIFDDQFSVERPDGSNFTLKIRSTKLEDSAMYFCASSSQQGIYGYTFGSGTRLTVV.

The V call is TRBV28, the J call TRBJ1-2, with no clear D. The germline gives CDR1 MDHEN, CDR2 SYDVKM. The CDR3 spans 13 residues. V shed 3 bases and J shed 3 bases, with 8 bases lying between them. CDR3 in DNA: TGTGCCAGCAGTTTGGGCGCGCACTATGGCTACACCTTC. Translated, it gives CASSLGAHYGYTF.

The rearrangement uses TRBV6-6 and TRBJ1-1; D gene ambiguous. The CDR3 is 14 residues long. CDR1 and CDR2 from the germline V gene are MNHNY and SVGAGI (reference sequence). The V end was cut by 2 bases, the J end by 0 bases, with 7 bases between. This CDR3 reads CASSYVAMNTEAFF. CDR3 nucleotide sequence: TGTGCCAGCAGTTACGTAGCTATGAACACTGAAGCTTTCTTT.

The gene calls are TRBV19 and TRBJ2-2; 10 bases agree with TRBD2. V shed 1 base, J shed 6 bases, and the junction held 2 bases outside the gene matches. In germline, CDR1 is LNHDA, CDR2 SQIVND (reference sequence). CDR3 length equals 15 residues. The DNA for the CDR3 is TGTGCCAGTAGTATAGCAGGGACTAGCGCCGGGGAGCTGTTTTTT. Protein sequence: CASSIAGTSAGELFF. Combining the CDR3 with reference TRBV19 and TRBJ2-2 gives the whole variable domain DGGITQSPKYLFRKEGQNVTLSCEQNLNHDAMYWYRQDPGQGLRLIYYSQIVNDFQKGDIAEGYSVSREKKESFPLTVTSAQKNPTAFYLCASSIAGTSAGELFFGEGSRLTVL.